The 2 T cell receptor beta chains below all came from one sample that was sequenced in a study of chemoradiotherapy in HPV16-positive cancers. Assay used: immunoSEQ multiplex PCR; TCRdb lists only in-frame clones, some missing. The sample includes some 9,800 clones, approximately 77% of them seen just once. The sample was tumor tissue, taken from a patient who underwent chemoradiotherapy. The receptors originated from a human donor with HPV-associated anogenital cancer.

The rearrangement uses TRBV12-5 and TRBJ1-1; 10 nucleotides line up with TRBD1. V shed 1 base, J shed 4 bases, and the junction held 3 bases outside the gene matches. Looked up from germline, CDR1 is LGHNT and CDR2 is FRNRAP. The CDR3 totals 15 residues. CDR3 residues: CASGLGTGGITEAFF. The CDR3 DNA sequence: TGTGCTAGTGGTTTGGGGACAGGGGGGATCACTGAAGCTTTCTTT.

This clone was seen more than once but under ten times. The chain links TRBV16 to TRBJ1-4; D remains ambiguous. V gave up 2 bases and J gave up 2 bases, with 9 bases separating them. Germline loops: CDR1 KGHSY, CDR2 FQNENV. The CDR3 has 15 residues. The CDR3 loop is CASSQDGLTNEKLFF. For the CDR3, the DNA is TGTGCCAGCAGCCAAGACGGTTTGACTAATGAAAAACTGTTTTTT.